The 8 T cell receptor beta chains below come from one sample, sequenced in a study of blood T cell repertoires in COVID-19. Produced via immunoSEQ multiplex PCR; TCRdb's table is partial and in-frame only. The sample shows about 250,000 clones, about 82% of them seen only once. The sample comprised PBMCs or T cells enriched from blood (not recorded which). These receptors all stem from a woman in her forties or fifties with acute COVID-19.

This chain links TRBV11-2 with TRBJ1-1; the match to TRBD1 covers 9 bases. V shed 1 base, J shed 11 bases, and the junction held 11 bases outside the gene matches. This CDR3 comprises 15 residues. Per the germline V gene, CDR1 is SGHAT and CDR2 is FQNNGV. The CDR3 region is CASSLVMERTGDAFF. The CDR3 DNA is TGTGCCAGCAGCTTAGTAATGGAGAGGACAGGGGACGCTTTCTTT. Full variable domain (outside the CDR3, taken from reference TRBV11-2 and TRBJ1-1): EAGVAQSPRYKIIEKRQSVAFWCNPISGHATLYWYQQILGQGPKLLIQFQNNGVVDDSQLPKDRFSAERLKGVDSTLKIQPAKLEDSAVYLCASSLVMERTGDAFFGQGTRLTVV.

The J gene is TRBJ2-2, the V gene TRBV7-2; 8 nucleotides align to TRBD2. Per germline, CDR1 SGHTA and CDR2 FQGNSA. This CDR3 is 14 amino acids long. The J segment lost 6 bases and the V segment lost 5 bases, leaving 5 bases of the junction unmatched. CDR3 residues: CASSPRGAAGELFF. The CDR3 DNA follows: TGTGCCAGCAGCCCGCGGGGGGCGGCCGGGGAGCTGTTTTTT.

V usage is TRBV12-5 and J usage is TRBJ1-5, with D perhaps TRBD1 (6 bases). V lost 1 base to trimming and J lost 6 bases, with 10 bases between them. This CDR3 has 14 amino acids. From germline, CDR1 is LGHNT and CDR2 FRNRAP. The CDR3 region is CASGLGQVGQPQHF. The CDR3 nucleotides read TGTGCTAGTGGTTTGGGACAGGTCGGTCAGCCCCAGCATTTT.

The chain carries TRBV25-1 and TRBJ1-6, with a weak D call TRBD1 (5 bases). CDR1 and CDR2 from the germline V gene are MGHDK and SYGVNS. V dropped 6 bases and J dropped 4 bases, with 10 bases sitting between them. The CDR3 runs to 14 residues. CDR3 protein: CASSQGDYNSPLHF. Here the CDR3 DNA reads TGTGCCAGCAGCCAGGGTGATTATAATTCACCCCTCCACTTT.

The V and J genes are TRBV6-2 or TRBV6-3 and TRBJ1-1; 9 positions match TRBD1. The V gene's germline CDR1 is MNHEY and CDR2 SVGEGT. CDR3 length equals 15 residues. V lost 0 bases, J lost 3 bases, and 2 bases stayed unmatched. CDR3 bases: TGTGCCAGCAGTTACTCGACAGGGGGATACACTGAAGCTTTCTTT. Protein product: CASSYSTGGYTEAFF.

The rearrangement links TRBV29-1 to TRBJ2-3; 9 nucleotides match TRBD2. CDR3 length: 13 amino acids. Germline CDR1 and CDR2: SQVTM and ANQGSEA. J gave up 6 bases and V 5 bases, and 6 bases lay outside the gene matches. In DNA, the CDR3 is TGCAGCGTTAGCGGGGGGCTCCCGGATACGCAGTATTTT. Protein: CSVSGGLPDTQYF.

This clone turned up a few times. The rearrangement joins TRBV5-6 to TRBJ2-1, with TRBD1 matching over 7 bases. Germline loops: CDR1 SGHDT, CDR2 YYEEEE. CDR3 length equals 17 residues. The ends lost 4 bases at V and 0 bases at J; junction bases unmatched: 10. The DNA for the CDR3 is TGTGCCAGCAGCCTATGGACAGGAGTTAGCTCCTACAATGAGCAGTTCTTC. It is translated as CASSLWTGVSSYNEQFF.

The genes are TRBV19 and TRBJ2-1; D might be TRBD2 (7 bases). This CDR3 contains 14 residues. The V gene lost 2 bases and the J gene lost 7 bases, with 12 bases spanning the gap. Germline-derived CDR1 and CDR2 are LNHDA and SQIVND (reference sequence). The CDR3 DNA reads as TGTGCCAGTAGTATATCCGGGGGGCGGAATGAGCAGTTCTTC. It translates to CASSISGGRNEQFF.